This entry lists 16 T cell receptor beta chains sequenced from one sample in a study of T-cell reconstitution after alpha-beta-depleted transplantation in children (dated by TCRdb to between 2015 and 2016). Which antigens these TCRs recognize remains unknown. The sample's treatment or condition label, in plain terms: allogeneic hematopoietic cell transplantation with graft depleted of TCRalphabeta T cells and CD19 B cells. Receptor libraries were prepared by PCR. The listed sequencing device is Illumina HiSeq 2500. TCR library preparation used molecular barcoding, with unique molecular identifiers applied to normalize quantification of the TCRbeta repertoire. The public reads were quality trimmed at Q25 with fastp and then assembled into clones with MiXCR by TCRdb, keeping productive beta chains. Each entry is one CDR3 protein sequence, shown with its most common DNA and genes. The sample table shows 250,000 to 300,000 distinct CDR3 sequences, and roughly 7.8% are seen once. The leading ten clones occupy 9.1% of the sample.

Overall study outcomes, separate from this receptor: The frequencies of hyperexpanded clones fell over the following months, and after one year, T-cell counts and TCRbeta diversity were mostly attributed to newly produced T cells.

This sample comprised peripheral blood, obtained 360 days after TCRalphabeta/CD19-depleted stem cell transplant. The receptors were sampled from a female patient aged 2-9 years who had a stem cell transplant for Fanconi anemia, so the T cells may come from the graft donor.

This clonotype has only a few counts. V usage is TRBV6-5 and J usage is TRBJ2-7, with D hard to call. Trimming left V 0 bases short and J 2 bases short, with 14 bases between. The length of the CDR3 is 16 residues. Germline assignment: CDR1 MNHEY and CDR2 SVGAGI. The DNA of the CDR3 is TGTGCCAGCAGTTACTCGAAACTCAGCCTCCCCTACGAGCAGTACTTC. It yields the protein CASSYSKLSLPYEQYF.

This sequence joins TRBV21-1 and TRBJ1-1; the listed D gene, TRBD1, was not tested against the DNA. TRBV21-1 is assigned pseudogene status. This CDR3 has 13 residues. The CDR3 DNA follows: TGTGCCAGCAGCCCCTCGGGGGACACTGAAGCTTTCTTT. It codes for CASSPSGDTEAFF.

This clonotype was found many times. The chain employs TRBV5-6 and TRBJ1-5, with D possibly being TRBD1 (5 bases). This CDR3 is built from 14 residues. Germline V gene data show CDR1 as SGHDT and CDR2 as YYEEEE. Deletions cut 0 bases from V and 3 bases from J, with 7 bases between. CDR3 amino acids: CASSLGQTNQPQHF. The CDR3 region has the DNA TGTGCCAGCAGCTTGGGACAGACCAATCAGCCCCAGCATTTT.

This clonotype was detected a few times. This chain's CDR3 is CASSVGGVMNTEAFF. The CDR3 bases are TGTGCCAGCAGCGTAGGGGGGGTAATGAACACTGAAGCTTTCTTT. J is TRBJ1-1 and V is TRBV9; possibly TRBD1 for D (5 bases). This CDR3 has 15 amino acids. Per germline, CDR1 SGDLS and CDR2 YYNGEE. Trimming removed 0 bases at V and 0 bases at J, with 9 bases between.

Many counts were recorded for this clonotype. This chain uses TRBV28 with TRBJ2-3; the D gene is possibly TRBD1 (7 bases). CDR3 length: 16 amino acids. Between the trimmed V and J ends, which lost 3 bases and 7 bases, there was a span of 20 bases. From germline, CDR1 is MDHEN and CDR2 SYDVKM. The CDR3, as DNA: TGTGCCAGCAGTTTCACAGGGGAGGTAGTGTCGCATACGCAGTATTTT. Protein: CASSFTGEVVSHTQYF.

Many counts were recorded for this clonotype. This chain links TRBV12-3 or TRBV12-4 with TRBJ1-5; 7 bases match TRBD1. The V and J ends lost 5 bases and 0 bases, in that order; junction bases with no gene match: 4. The CDR3 length is 15 residues. The DNA of the CDR3 is TGTGCCAGCAGTCCAGGGACAGCTAGCAATCAGCCCCAGCATTTT. This codes for CASSPGTASNQPQHF.

This clonotype was detected only a few times. The J gene is TRBJ1-5, the V gene TRBV28; 7 bases fit TRBD1. Trimming cost V 6 bases and J 1 base; bases outside gene matches: 12. The CDR3 covers 17 residues. Germline V gene data show CDR1 as MDHEN and CDR2 as SYDVKM. As DNA, the CDR3 is TGTGCCAGCAGCCCTGTGAGGAGGGGGCGAAGCAATCAGCCCCAGCATTTT. This gives the protein CASSPVRRGRSNQPQHF.

This clonotype has at least ten counts. The chain combines TRBV5-5 with TRBJ2-2; 8 nucleotides match TRBD1. Germline CDR1 and CDR2: SGHKS and YYEKEE (reference sequence). V trimming: 0 bases; J trimming: 6 bases; junction bases outside the gene matches: 4. The length of the CDR3 is 15 residues. The CDR3: CASSLDATGAGELFF. The CDR3 DNA reads TGTGCCAGCAGCTTGGATGCGACAGGGGCCGGGGAGCTGTTTTTT.

This clonotype has ten or more counts. The J gene is TRBJ2-5, the V gene TRBV6-1; D gene unclear. The germline gives CDR1 MNHNS, CDR2 SASEGT. The CDR3 spans 15 residues. The ends were cut back, 2 bases at V and 3 bases at J, with 13 bases in the middle. CDR3: CASSELLEPKETQYF. CDR3 coding DNA: TGTGCCAGCAGTGAACTTCTAGAGCCCAAAGAGACCCAGTACTTC.

This clonotype was detected ten times or more. The chain links TRBV12-3 or TRBV12-4 to TRBJ2-7; weak D call: TRBD1 (6 bases). V lost 4 bases and J 6 bases, leaving 13 bases between the germline ends. There are 13 residues in the CDR3. Written as DNA, the CDR3 is TGTGCCAGCAGTTGGCCAGGGGAAGGCGAGCAGTACTTC. This sequence encodes CASSWPGEGEQYF.

This clonotype was detected ten times or more. The V call is TRBV7-8, the J call TRBJ2-3; 9 positions agree with TRBD2. CDR1 and CDR2 from the germline V gene are SGHVS and FQNEAQ. The CDR3 extends over 16 amino acids. The V segment lost 3 bases and the J segment 0 bases; nucleotides outside the gene matches: 4. The CDR3 coding sequence is TGTGCCAGCAGCTTTCTAGCGGGAACTAGCACAGATACGCAGTATTTT. This translates into CASSFLAGTSTDTQYF.

The table lists this clonotype with many counts. The J gene is TRBJ2-3, the V gene TRBV9, with TRBD2 matching 10 bases. The germline V gene encodes CDR1 SGDLS and CDR2 YYNGEE. The CDR3 has 15 amino acids. V shed 3 bases, J shed 2 bases, and the junction held 3 bases outside the gene matches. CDR3 bases: TGTGCCAGCAGCGCTAGCGGGAGCCCCACAGATACGCAGTATTTT. It is translated as CASSASGSPTDTQYF.

This clonotype occurred a few times. CDR3 loop: CASSYQTGHLYEQYF. CDR3 coding DNA: TGTGCCAGTAGTTACCAAACGGGACACCTCTACGAGCAGTACTTC. This chain links TRBV19 with TRBJ2-7; D possibly corresponds to TRBD1 (6 bases). This CDR3 has 15 residues. The germline V and J ends were trimmed by 5 bases and 3 bases, with 17 bases remaining between them. Germline CDR1 and CDR2: LNHDA and SQIVND (reference sequence).

This clonotype was recorded a few times. The CDR3 bases are TGTGCCACCAGCAGTGAAGGGTATAGCAATCAGCCCCAGCATTTT. It codes for CATSSEGYSNQPQHF. The chain recombines TRBV15 with TRBJ1-5; D not resolved. The V gene lost 3 bases and the J gene lost 0 bases, with 9 bases spanning the gap. Germline CDR1 reads LNHNV; CDR2 reads YYDKDF (reference sequence). CDR3 length equals 15 residues.

This clonotype appeared many times. J is TRBJ2-2 and V is TRBV10-2; D not certain. There are 14 residues in the CDR3. CDR1 and CDR2 (germline): WSHSY, SAAADI. V gave up 3 bases and J gave up 3 bases, with 8 bases separating them. The CDR3 is CASSEVRHTGELFF. CDR3 nucleotide sequence: TGCGCCAGCAGTGAAGTCAGGCACACCGGGGAGCTGTTTTTT.

This chain joins TRBV6-2 or TRBV6-3 and TRBJ2-5; D unclear. The CDR3 consists of 12 residues. Germline values: CDR1 MNHEY, CDR2 SVGEGT. V lost 5 bases, J lost 5 bases, and 9 bases lay in between. The CDR3 nucleotides read TGTGCCAGCAGTACCAGGCGTGAGACCCAGTACTTC. Protein sequence: CASSTRRETQYF.